The present TCR beta chain was sequenced within a study of cytotoxic CD8 clonotypes in ibrutinib-treated CLL. The germline V gene encodes CDR1 MDHEN and CDR2 SYDVKM. The CDR3 contains 16 residues. V was pared by 6 bases and J by 7 bases, with 13 bases of the junction left unmatched. The repertoire was sequenced with immunoSEQ multiplex PCR; TCRdb's copy has only in-frame clones and lacks some. The profile shows 150,000 to 200,000 clones, more than 65% of them singletons. This sample comprised PBMCs, obtained after 12 months of ibrutinib treatment. This chain links TRBV28 with TRBJ2-1; the match to TRBD2 covers 9 bases. The receptor comes from a human donor with chronic lymphocytic leukemia. The CDR3 bases are TGTGCCAGCAGACTGGGGGCCAAGCGGGGGGAGAATGAGCAGTTCTTC. Amino acids: CASRLGAKRGENEQFF.